This entry is about one T cell receptor beta chain. The antigen is not known. The record originates from a study of CD8 T cells in ankylosing spondylitis. The study's findings and limits: In ankylosing spondylitis blood, a motif of seven to nine highly homologous TCR beta variants appeared characteristic. Previously reported in reactive arthritis synovial fluid and blood were some of the motif variants. A CD8+ phenotype characterized the disease-linked clones, which were relatively rare in peripheral blood. Clones tied to disease were said to be significantly enriched in matched ankylosing spondylitis synovial fluid.

The CDR3 runs to 14 residues. Trimming cost V 6 bases and J 8 bases, with 18 bases left between them. Libraries for TCR beta were made by quantitative 5'-RACE with molecular barcodes. TCRdb passed the 5' RACE reads through MiXCR, listing each CDR3 protein once. The sample lists around 480,000 distinct CDR3 sequences; 15% to 20% were seen once. The sequenced sample consisted of blood, either unsorted or a sorted T cell fraction (not recorded which). This chain joins TRBV12-3 or TRBV12-4 and TRBJ2-3; possible D gene TRBD2, 5 bases. This sequence originates from a male donor with ankylosing spondylitis. The CDR3 is CASSSTELAGTQYF. Here the CDR3 DNA reads TGTGCCAGCAGCTCTACAGAGCTCGCGGGTACGCAGTATTTT.